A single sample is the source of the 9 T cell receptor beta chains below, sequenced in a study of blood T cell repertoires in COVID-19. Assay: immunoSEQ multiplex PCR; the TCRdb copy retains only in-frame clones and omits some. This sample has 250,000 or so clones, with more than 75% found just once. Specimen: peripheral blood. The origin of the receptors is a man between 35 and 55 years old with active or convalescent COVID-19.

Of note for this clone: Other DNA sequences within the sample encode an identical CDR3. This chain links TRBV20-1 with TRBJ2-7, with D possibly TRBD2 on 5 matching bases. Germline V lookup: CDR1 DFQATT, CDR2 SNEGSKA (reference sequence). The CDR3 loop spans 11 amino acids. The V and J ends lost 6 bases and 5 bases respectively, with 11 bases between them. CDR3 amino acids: CSASSGHEQYF. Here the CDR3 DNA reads TGCAGTGCCAGCAGCGGCCACGAGCAGTACTTC.

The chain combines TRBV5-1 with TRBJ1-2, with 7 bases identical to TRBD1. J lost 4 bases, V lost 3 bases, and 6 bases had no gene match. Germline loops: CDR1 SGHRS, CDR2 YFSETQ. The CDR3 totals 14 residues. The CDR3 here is CASSSGQEGYGYTF. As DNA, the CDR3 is TGCGCCAGCAGCTCAGGACAGGAGGGCTATGGCTACACCTTC.

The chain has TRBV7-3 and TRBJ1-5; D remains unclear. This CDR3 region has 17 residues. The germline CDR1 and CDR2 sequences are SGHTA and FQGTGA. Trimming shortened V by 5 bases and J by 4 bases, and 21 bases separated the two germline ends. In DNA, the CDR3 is TGTGCCAGCAGCCCGAAGCATGAACTGGGGAGGAATCAGCCCCAGCATTTT. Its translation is CASSPKHELGRNQPQHF.

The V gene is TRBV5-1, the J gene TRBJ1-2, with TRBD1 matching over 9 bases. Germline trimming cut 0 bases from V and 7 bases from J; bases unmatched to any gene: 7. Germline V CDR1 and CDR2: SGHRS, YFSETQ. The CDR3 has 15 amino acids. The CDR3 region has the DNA TGCGCCAGCAGCTTGGGGACAGGGGAAGTCGGTGGCTACACCTTC. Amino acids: CASSLGTGEVGGYTF.

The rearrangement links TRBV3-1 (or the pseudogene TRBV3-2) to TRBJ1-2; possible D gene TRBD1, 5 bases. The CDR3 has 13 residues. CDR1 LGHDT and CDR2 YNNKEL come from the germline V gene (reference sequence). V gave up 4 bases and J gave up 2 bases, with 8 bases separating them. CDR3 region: CASSPDTNYGYTF. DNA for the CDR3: TGTGCCAGCAGCCCGGACACAAACTATGGCTACACCTTC.

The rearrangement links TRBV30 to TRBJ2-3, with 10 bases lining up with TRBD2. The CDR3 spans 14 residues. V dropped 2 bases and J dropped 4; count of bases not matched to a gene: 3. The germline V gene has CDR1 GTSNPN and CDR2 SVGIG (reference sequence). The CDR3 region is CAWSLAGESDTQYF. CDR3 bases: TGTGCCTGGAGTCTAGCGGGAGAATCAGATACGCAGTATTTT.

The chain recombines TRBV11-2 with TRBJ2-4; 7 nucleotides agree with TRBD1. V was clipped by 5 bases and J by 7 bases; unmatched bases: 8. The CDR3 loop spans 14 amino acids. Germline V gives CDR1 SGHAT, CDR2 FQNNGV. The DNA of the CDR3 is TGTGCCAGCAGCCCACAGGGGCCGTTGAACATTCAGTACTTC. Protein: CASSPQGPLNIQYF.

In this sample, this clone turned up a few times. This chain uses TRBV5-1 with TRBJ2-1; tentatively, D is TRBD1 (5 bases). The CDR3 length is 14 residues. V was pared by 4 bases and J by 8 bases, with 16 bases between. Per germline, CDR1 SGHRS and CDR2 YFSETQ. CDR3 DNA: TGCGCCAGCAGCCCCCCCCTGGTAGGGGATGAGCAGTTCTTC. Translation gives CASSPPLVGDEQFF.

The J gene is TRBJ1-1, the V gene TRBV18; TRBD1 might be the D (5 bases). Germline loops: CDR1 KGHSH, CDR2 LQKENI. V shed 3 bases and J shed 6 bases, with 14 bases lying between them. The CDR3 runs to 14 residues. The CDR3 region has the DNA TGTGCCAGCTCACCCACCTCCCAGGGCGCTGAAGCTTTCTTT. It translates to CASSPTSQGAEAFF.